The rows below give T cell receptor beta chains drawn from one sample of a study of blood T cell dynamics during melanoma immunotherapy. Using immunoSEQ multiplex PCR, the repertoire was profiled, and TCRdb retains in-frame clones only, with some absent. The sample lists around 15,000 clones, over 65% occurring once. The specimen was blood, collected from a patient treated with checkpoint blockade. These receptors originate from a human donor with melanoma. Each CDR3 is given with its conserved first and last residue. A D gene is named only where the DNA matches it firmly. Only some rows state a clone size, as once, few, many or a class for expanded clones.

CDR3 length	clone size	D gene	V gene	J gene	CDR3 protein	CDR3 DNA
15	-	TRBD1	TRBV6-1	TRBJ1-5	CASRPGQGVDQPQHF	TGTGCCAGCAGACCGGGACAGGGGGTTGATCAGCCCCAGCATTTT
18	-	TRBD1	TRBV28	TRBJ1-4	CASRSRDRVRTANEKLFF	TGTGCCAGCAGGTCACGGGACAGGGTGAGAACAGCTAATGAAAAACTGTTTTTT
14	-	TRBD1	TRBV7-2	TRBJ1-3	CASSRDRVGNTIYF	TGTGCCAGCAGCAGGGACAGGGTCGGAAACACCATATATTTT
15	few	TRBD1	TRBV6-1	TRBJ1-6	CASSVQGQLNSPLHF	TGTGCCAGCAGTGTGCAGGGACAGCTGAATTCACCCCTCCACTTT
14	-	-	TRBV19	TRBJ2-2	CASSISPETGELFF	TGTGCCAGTAGTATCTCCCCTGAGACCGGGGAGCTGTTTTTT
14	-	-	TRBV9	TRBJ1-5	CASSAQAYNQPQHF	TGTGCCAGCAGCGCACAGGCATACAATCAGCCCCAGCATTTT
13	once	-	TRBV11-3	TRBJ2-2	CASSIDTPGELFF	TGTGCCAGCAGCATCGACACCCCCGGGGAGCTGTTTTTT
12	few	-	TRBV7-9	TRBJ2-7	CASSESRGEQYF	TGTGCCAGCTCAGAGAGTCGTGGCGAGCAGTACTTC
19	-	TRBD2	TRBV27	TRBJ2-1	CASSSSLAGVFRPYNEQFF	TGTGCCAGCAGTTCATCACTAGCGGGGGTTTTTAGACCCTACAATGAGCAGTTCTTC
16	-	-	TRBV6-1	TRBJ2-2	CASSEWAGLNTGELFF	TGTGCCAGCAGTGAATGGGCAGGGCTGAACACCGGGGAGCTGTTTTTT
17	-	TRBD2	TRBV30	TRBJ2-5	CAWSGAKSGGSRGTQYF	TGTGCCTGGAGTGGGGCAAAAAGCGGGGGGTCTAGGGGGACCCAGTACTTC
15	few	-	TRBV6-1	TRBJ2-3	CASSEARRGTDTQYF	TGTGCCAGCAGTGAAGCGAGGCGGGGCACAGATACGCAGTATTTT
13	once	TRBD2	TRBV2	TRBJ2-3	CASSELGLAGGYF	TGTGCCAGCAGTGAATTGGGATTAGCGGGGGGTTATTTT
20	-	TRBD2	TRBV4-1	TRBJ2-2	CASSQEGGGSTLLNTGELFF	TGCGCCAGCAGCCAAGAGGGCGGGGGGTCGACATTATTGAACACCGGGGAGCTGTTTTTT
16	once	TRBD2	TRBV15	TRBJ2-3	CATSRVAGGGTDTQYF	TGTGCCACCAGCAGAGTTGCGGGGGGAGGCACAGATACGCAGTATTTT
13	-	TRBD2	TRBV2	TRBJ2-7	CASSEGLAYEQYF	TGTGCCAGCAGTGAGGGACTAGCCTACGAGCAGTACTTC
15	-	TRBD2	TRBV6-1	TRBJ2-3	CASSDGGLAGDTQYF	TGTGCCAGCAGCGACGGGGGACTAGCGGGAGATACGCAGTATTTT
14	-	-	TRBV6-5	TRBJ2-7	CASSYGGMTYEQYF	TGTGCCAGCAGTTACGGCGGTATGACCTACGAGCAGTACTTC
14	few	TRBD1	TRBV2	TRBJ1-6	CASSRGQAGSPLHF	TGTGCCAGCAGCCGAGGACAGGCAGGTTCACCCCTCCACTTT
13	-	-	TRBV7-2	TRBJ2-7	CASSPRWGDEQYF	TGTGCCAGCAGCCCCCGGTGGGGGGACGAGCAGTACTTC
13	once	-	TRBV29-1	TRBJ1-2	CSVPKINFDGYTF	TGCAGCGTTCCAAAAATAAACTTCGACGGCTACACCTTC